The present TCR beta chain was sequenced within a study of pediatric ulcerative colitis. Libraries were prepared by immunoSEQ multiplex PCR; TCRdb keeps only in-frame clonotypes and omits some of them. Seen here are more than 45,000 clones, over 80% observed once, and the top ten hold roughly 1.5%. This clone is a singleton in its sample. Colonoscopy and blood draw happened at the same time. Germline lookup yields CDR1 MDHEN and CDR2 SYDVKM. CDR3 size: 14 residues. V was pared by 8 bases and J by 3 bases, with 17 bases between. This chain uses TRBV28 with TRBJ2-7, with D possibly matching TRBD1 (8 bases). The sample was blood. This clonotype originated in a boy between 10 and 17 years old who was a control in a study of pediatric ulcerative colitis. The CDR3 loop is CASQRTGGGYEQYF. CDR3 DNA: TGTGCCAGCCAAAGAACAGGGGGGGGCTACGAGCAGTACTTC.